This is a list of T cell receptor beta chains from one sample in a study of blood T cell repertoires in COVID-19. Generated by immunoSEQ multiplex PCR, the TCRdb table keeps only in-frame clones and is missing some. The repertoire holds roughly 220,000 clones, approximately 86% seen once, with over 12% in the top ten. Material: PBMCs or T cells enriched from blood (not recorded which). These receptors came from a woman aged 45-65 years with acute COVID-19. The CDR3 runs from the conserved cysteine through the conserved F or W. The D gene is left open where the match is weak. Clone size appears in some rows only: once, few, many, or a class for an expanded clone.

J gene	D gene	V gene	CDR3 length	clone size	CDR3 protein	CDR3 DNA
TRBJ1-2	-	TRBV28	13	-	CASTKTVIYGYTF	TGTGCCAGCACCAAGACAGTAATCTATGGCTACACCTTC
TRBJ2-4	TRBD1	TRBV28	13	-	CASSQGDKNIQYF	TGTGCCAGCAGTCAGGGGGACAAAAACATTCAGTACTTC
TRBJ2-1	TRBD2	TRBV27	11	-	CASRARDYEFF	TGTGCCAGCAGGGCCCGGGACTACGAGTTCTTC
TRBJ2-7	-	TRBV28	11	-	CASFTPGEQYF	TGTGCCAGCTTTACCCCGGGGGAGCAGTACTTC
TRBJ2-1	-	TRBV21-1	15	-	CASSIRGRVGNEQFF	TGTGCCAGCAGCATCCGGGGAAGAGTCGGCAATGAGCAGTTCTTC
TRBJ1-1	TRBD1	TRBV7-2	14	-	CASSLRTGDTEAFF	TGTGCCAGCAGCTTAAGGACAGGGGACACTGAAGCTTTCTTT
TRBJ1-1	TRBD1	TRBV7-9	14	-	CASSLAGQGAEAFF	TGTGCCAGCAGCTTAGCGGGACAGGGCGCTGAAGCTTTCTTT
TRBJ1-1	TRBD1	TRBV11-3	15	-	CASSHSTGGPTEAFF	TGTGCCAGCAGCCATTCGACAGGGGGCCCTACTGAAGCTTTCTTT
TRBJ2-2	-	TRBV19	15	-	CASNMGPAGTGELFF	TGTGCCAGTAACATGGGACCCGCGGGGACCGGGGAGCTGTTTTTT
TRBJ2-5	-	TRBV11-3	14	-	CASSPRGYQETQYF	TGTGCCAGCAGCCCAAGGGGATACCAAGAGACCCAGTACTTC
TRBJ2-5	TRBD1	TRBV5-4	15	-	CASSLTGGYQETQYF	TGTGCCAGCAGCTTAACAGGGGGCTACCAAGAGACCCAGTACTTC
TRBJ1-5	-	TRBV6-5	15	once	CASSYSRRSGQPQHF	TGTGCCAGCAGTTACTCCCGGAGAAGCGGCCAGCCCCAGCATTTT
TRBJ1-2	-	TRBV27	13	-	CASRPTGGAGYTF	TGTGCCAGCAGGCCGACGGGGGGTGCTGGCTACACCTTC
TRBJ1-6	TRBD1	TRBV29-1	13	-	CSARDRGNSPLHF	TGCAGCGCCCGGGACAGGGGGAATTCACCCCTCCACTTT